This entry lists 24 T cell receptor beta chains sequenced from one sample in a study of cytomegalovirus exposure and HLA in healthy donors. Primers for the PCR totalled 60 Vbeta and 13 Jbeta. Assay used: immunoSEQ multiplex PCR; TCRdb lists only in-frame clones, some missing. The sample lists about 77,000 clones, 60% to 85% occurring once. Sequencing was done on a sample of PBMCs. These receptors originate from a man between 40 and 49 years old in good health and CMV-seronegative.

The chain recombines TRBV13 with TRBJ2-7, with 12 bases fitting TRBD2. This CDR3 spans 14 amino acids. Germline trimming cut 6 bases from V and 5 bases from J; bases unmatched to any gene: 5. Germline CDR1 is PRHDT and CDR2 is FYEKMQ (reference sequence). CDR3 sequence reads: CASRHRLAGDEQYF. CDR3 nucleotide sequence: TGTGCCAGCAGACACAGACTAGCGGGAGACGAGCAGTACTTC.

This clone has a handful of counts. The chain is built from TRBV4-3 and TRBJ2-7, with TRBD2 as a possible D gene (6 bases). Germline CDR1 LGHNA, CDR2 YSLEER. V was cut by 1 base and J by 0 bases, with 10 bases left in between. CDR3 size: 15 residues. In DNA form, the CDR3 reads TGCGCCAGCAGCCAAGTTGGGGGGAACTCCTACGAGCAGTACTTC. This sequence encodes CASSQVGGNSYEQYF.

This chain links TRBV20-1 with TRBJ2-1, with a possible D match to TRBD2 (6 bases). The CDR3 length is 11 residues. In germline, CDR1 is DFQATT, CDR2 SNEGSKA (reference sequence). Deletions cut 6 bases from V and 4 bases from J, with 7 bases between. The CDR3 here is CSAAGYNEQFF. The CDR3 bases are TGCAGTGCAGCGGGTTACAATGAGCAGTTCTTC.

V usage is TRBV19 and J usage is TRBJ1-2, with 10 bases fitting TRBD1. Germline loops: CDR1 LNHDA, CDR2 SQIVND (reference sequence). Germline trimming cut 4 bases from V and 2 bases from J; bases unmatched to any gene: 7. This CDR3 spans 16 amino acids. CDR3: CASSTIGQGGNYGYTF. CDR3 DNA sequence: TGTGCCAGTAGTACGATTGGACAGGGGGGCAACTATGGCTACACCTTC.

The chain combines TRBV7-9 with TRBJ1-1; D might be TRBD1 (5 bases). This CDR3 is built from 16 residues. V dropped 1 base and J dropped 4 bases, with 16 bases sitting between them. Germline CDR1 and CDR2: SEHNR and FQNEAQ (reference sequence). CDR3 coding DNA: TGTGCCAGCAGCTTAGTTGGCGGGGGGAGGGGCACTGAAGCTTTCTTT. As protein: CASSLVGGGRGTEAFF.

The table lists this clone with a count of one. The rearrangement joins TRBV7-9 to TRBJ2-7; D possibly corresponds to TRBD1 (6 bases). The CDR3 has 12 amino acids. Germline V lookup: CDR1 SEHNR, CDR2 FQNEAQ (reference sequence). Trimming took 9 bases from V and 2 from J, leaving 11 bases between them. Here the CDR3 reads CASGQFTYEQYF. CDR3 nucleotides: TGTGCCAGTGGACAGTTTACCTACGAGCAGTACTTC.

This chain connects TRBV27 to TRBJ2-7; D perhaps matches TRBD1 (6 bases). Trimming removed 2 bases from V and 7 bases from J, with 18 bases in between. Germline V gives CDR1 MNHEY, CDR2 SMNVEV (reference sequence). The CDR3 sequence is 15 residues long. The CDR3 loop is CASSLKSGTLREQYF. DNA for the CDR3: TGTGCCAGCAGTTTAAAGTCGGGGACATTAAGGGAGCAGTACTTC.

V and J are TRBV7-2 and TRBJ2-7; 9 bases map to TRBD2. Germline CDR1 reads SGHTA; CDR2 reads FQGNSA. The trim removed 5 bases at V and 0 bases at J, leaving 8 bases unmatched. CDR3 size: 16 residues. In DNA form, the CDR3 reads TGTGCCAGCAGCCGAGGATTAGCGGGAGTCTCCTACGAGCAGTACTTC. It is translated as CASSRGLAGVSYEQYF.

This chain connects TRBV18 to TRBJ2-1, with D tentatively TRBD2 (5 bases). Trimming cost V 4 bases and J 9 bases, with 19 bases left between them. The CDR3 runs 15 residues. CDR1 and CDR2 from the germline V gene are KGHSH and LQKENI. CDR3 region: CASSQLSENPGEQFF. In DNA, the CDR3 is TGTGCCAGCTCACAACTTAGCGAAAACCCGGGTGAGCAGTTCTTC.

This rearrangement joins TRBV6-6 to TRBJ2-7, with D possibly matching TRBD1 (6 bases). CDR3 length equals 14 residues. V lost 0 bases to trimming and J lost 3 bases, with 9 bases between them. Germline CDR1 and CDR2: MNHNY and SVGAGI (reference sequence). As DNA, the CDR3 is TGTGCCAGCAGTTACTCGAACAGGGACTACGAGCAGTACTTC. It translates to CASSYSNRDYEQYF.

The V gene is TRBV28, the J gene TRBJ1-2; D not certain. V gave up 5 bases and J gave up 4 bases, with 14 bases separating them. The V gene's germline CDR1 is MDHEN and CDR2 SYDVKM. The CDR3 is made up of 14 amino acids. CDR3 sequence (DNA): TGTGCCAGCAGTGGATCCAGGTTAAGCTATGGCTACACCTTC. This translates into CASSGSRLSYGYTF.

V is TRBV5-5 and J is TRBJ2-2, with 8 bases fitting TRBD1. The germline V gene encodes CDR1 SGHKS and CDR2 YYEKEE (reference sequence). After removal of 1 base from V and 3 bases from J, the junction contained 8 bases not matched to a gene. The CDR3 totals 17 residues. The CDR3 loop is CASSLKVGQGDTGELFF. CDR3 nucleotide sequence: TGTGCCAGCAGCTTGAAGGTTGGACAGGGTGACACCGGGGAGCTGTTTTTT.

The chain recombines TRBV15 with TRBJ2-3; 9 bases are shared with TRBD2. Losses at the gene ends were 5 bases for V and 8 bases for J; bases not matched to a gene: 11. This CDR3 spans 15 amino acids. Germline lookup yields CDR1 LNHNV and CDR2 YYDKDF (reference sequence). CDR3 nucleotides: TGTGCCACCAGCCTCGGGGAGCGGGAGGCCCCTACGCAGTATTTT. Translating it yields CATSLGEREAPTQYF.

The V and J genes are TRBV6-5 and TRBJ2-5; D call uncertain. The V and J ends lost 6 bases and 4 bases respectively, with 18 bases between them. CDR3 length equals 15 residues. The germline CDR1 and CDR2 sequences are MNHEY and SVGAGI. CDR3 region: CASRKNGNSRETQYF. As DNA, the CDR3 is TGTGCCAGCAGAAAGAATGGAAACAGCCGAGAGACCCAGTACTTC.

This chain connects TRBV30 to TRBJ2-1, with a possible D match to TRBD2 (5 bases). CDR1 GTSNPN and CDR2 SVGIG come from the germline V gene (reference sequence). This CDR3 is built from 14 residues. Trimming removed 1 base from V and 9 bases from J, with 16 bases in between. The CDR3 bases are TGTGCCTGGAGTGCCTCCCGGGAATCTTCTGAGCAGTTCTTC. This encodes CAWSASRESSEQFF.

V usage is TRBV28 and J usage is TRBJ1-5; 9 nucleotides agree with TRBD1. The germline V gene has CDR1 MDHEN and CDR2 SYDVKM. Trimming took 9 bases from V and 6 from J; bases not matched to a gene: 6. The CDR3 has 13 residues. The CDR3 DNA sequence: TGTGCCAGTGGGACAGGGAAGGTTCAGCCCCAGCATTTT. Protein sequence: CASGTGKVQPQHF. Looking up the rest from reference TRBV28 and TRBJ1-5 gives the full variable domain: DVKVTQSSRYLVKRTGEKVFLECVQDMDHENMFWYRQDPGLGLRLIYFSYDVKMKEKGDIPEGYSVSREKKERFSLILESASTNQTSMYLCASGTGKVQPQHFGDGTRLSIL.

This clone was found a few times. V and J are TRBV30 and TRBJ1-1, with TRBD1 matching over 8 bases. After removal of 7 bases from V and 6 bases from J, the junction contained 16 bases not matched to a gene. The V gene's germline CDR1 is GTSNPN and CDR2 SVGIG (reference sequence). The CDR3 sequence is 15 residues long. The CDR3 here is CASDRGPYGGAEAFF. DNA of the CDR3: TGTGCCTCCGACAGGGGCCCCTACGGAGGGGCTGAAGCTTTCTTT.

For this clone: Other DNA sequences in this specimen translate into the identical CDR3. The chain joins TRBV28 to TRBJ2-2, with TRBD1 identical over 9 bases. V was clipped by 6 bases and J by 1 base; unmatched bases: 9. CDR1 is MDHEN and CDR2 is SYDVKM in the germline V gene. The CDR3 loop spans 17 amino acids. DNA of the CDR3: TGTGCCAGCAGACCTTATTCGACAGGGGGGAACACCGGGGAGCTGTTTTTT. Its translation: CASRPYSTGGNTGELFF.

This chain joins TRBV5-1 and TRBJ2-7; a possible D gene is TRBD2 (6 bases). The CDR3 has 14 amino acids. Germline V lookup: CDR1 SGHRS, CDR2 YFSETQ. The V gene lost 4 bases and the J gene lost 2 bases, with 13 bases spanning the gap. CDR3 nucleotides: TGCGCCAGCAGCCAAGCGGGCGACGCCTACGAGCAGTACTTC. It encodes CASSQAGDAYEQYF.

A few counts support this clone. The rearrangement joins TRBV4-1 to TRBJ2-3; TRBD2 matches at 13 bases. The germline gives CDR1 MGHRA, CDR2 YSYEKL. There are 14 residues in the CDR3. The junction had 2 bases not matched to a gene; V was cut back by 0 bases and J by 11 bases. The CDR3 loop is CASSQDRTSGRQYF. DNA of the CDR3: TGCGCCAGCAGCCAAGATCGGACTAGCGGGAGGCAGTATTTT.

The chain is built from TRBV6-5 and TRBJ2-5, with 11 bases matching TRBD2. With V trimmed by 5 bases and J by 11 bases, 7 bases remained unmatched. This CDR3 has 13 amino acids. CDR1 is MNHEY, CDR2 SVGAGI, per germline. The DNA for the CDR3 is TGTGCCAGCAGTCTAGCGGGAGGTAAAGAGCAGTACTTC. Translation gives CASSLAGGKEQYF.

V is TRBV14 and J is TRBJ1-1; 7 positions match TRBD1. J gave up 4 bases and V 2 bases, and 7 bases lay outside the gene matches. Looked up from germline, CDR1 is SGHDN and CDR2 is FVKESK. This CDR3 has 15 residues. The chain's CDR3 is CASSQNRGILTEAFF. The CDR3 nucleotides are TGTGCCAGCAGCCAAAACAGGGGTATTCTCACTGAAGCTTTCTTT.

The gene calls are TRBV6-1 and TRBJ1-1; a weak D match, TRBD1 (6 bases). CDR3 length equals 13 residues. Germline CDR1 and CDR2: MNHNS and SASEGT. Trimming took off 6 bases at V and 3 bases at J, with 11 bases between the two ends. CDR3 DNA: TGTGCCAGCAGAAGGACAGAATACACTGAAGCTTTCTTT. Translating gives CASRRTEYTEAFF.

The genes are TRBV7-9 and TRBJ2-7, with D possibly TRBD2 on 5 matching bases. The V and J ends lost 4 bases and 9 bases respectively, with 16 bases between them. The germline V gene has CDR1 SEHNR and CDR2 FQNEAQ (reference sequence). This CDR3 contains 13 residues. The CDR3 region has the DNA TGTGCCAGCAGCTCCCTGCTAGGCGGAGGGCAGTACTTC. Its protein product is CASSSLLGGGQYF.